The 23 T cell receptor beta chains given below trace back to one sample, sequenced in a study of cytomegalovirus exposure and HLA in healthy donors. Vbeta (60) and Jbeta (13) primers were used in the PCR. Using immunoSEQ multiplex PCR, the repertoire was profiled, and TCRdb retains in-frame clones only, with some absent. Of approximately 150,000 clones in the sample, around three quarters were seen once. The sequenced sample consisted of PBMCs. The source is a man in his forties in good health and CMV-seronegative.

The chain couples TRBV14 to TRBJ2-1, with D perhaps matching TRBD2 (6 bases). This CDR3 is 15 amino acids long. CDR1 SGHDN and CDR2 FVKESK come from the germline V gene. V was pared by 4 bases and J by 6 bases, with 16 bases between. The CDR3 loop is CASSPRDSPINEQFF. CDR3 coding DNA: TGTGCCAGCAGCCCTCGGGACTCGCCCATCAATGAGCAGTTCTTC.

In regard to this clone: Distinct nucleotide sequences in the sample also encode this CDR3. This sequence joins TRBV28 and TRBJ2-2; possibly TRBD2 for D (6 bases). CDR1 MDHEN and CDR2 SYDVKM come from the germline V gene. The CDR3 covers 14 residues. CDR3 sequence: CAARRGLNTGELFF. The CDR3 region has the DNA TGTGCAGCAAGGCGGGGTCTAAACACCGGGGAGCTGTTTTTT.

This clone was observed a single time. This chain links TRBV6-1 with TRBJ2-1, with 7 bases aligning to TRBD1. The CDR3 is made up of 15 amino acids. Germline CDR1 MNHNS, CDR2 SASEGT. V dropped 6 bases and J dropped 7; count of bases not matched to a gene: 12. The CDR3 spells CASRRTGTRVNEQFF. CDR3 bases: TGTGCCAGCAGAAGGACAGGTACTAGGGTGAATGAGCAGTTCTTC.

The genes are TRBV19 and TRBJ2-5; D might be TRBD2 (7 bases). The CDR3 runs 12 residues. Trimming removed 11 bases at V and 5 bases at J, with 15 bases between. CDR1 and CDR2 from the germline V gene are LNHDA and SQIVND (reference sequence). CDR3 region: CASGGAGETQYF. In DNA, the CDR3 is TGTGCCTCGGGGGGCGCGGGGGAGACCCAGTACTTC.

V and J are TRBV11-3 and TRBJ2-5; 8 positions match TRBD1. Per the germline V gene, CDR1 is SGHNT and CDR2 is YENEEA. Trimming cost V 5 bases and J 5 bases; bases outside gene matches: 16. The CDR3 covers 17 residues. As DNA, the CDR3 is TGTGCCAGCAGCATGGGGACAGGCGGTGGGTTGGGGGAGACCCAGTACTTC. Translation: CASSMGTGGGLGETQYF.

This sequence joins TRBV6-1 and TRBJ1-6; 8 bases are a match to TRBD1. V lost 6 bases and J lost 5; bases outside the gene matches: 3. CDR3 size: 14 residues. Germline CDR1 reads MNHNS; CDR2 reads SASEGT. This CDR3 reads CASRGTGDNSPLHF. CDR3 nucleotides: TGTGCCAGCAGGGGGACAGGAGATAATTCACCCCTCCACTTT.

CDR3: CASSPLAGSLGEQYF. The CDR3 DNA reads as TGTGCCAGCAGCCCGCTAGCGGGAAGTTTGGGCGAGCAGTACTTC. This rearrangement joins TRBV7-9 to TRBJ2-5, with TRBD2 matching 9 bases. The DNA end lines up better with TRBJ2-7; the J call may be wrong. Germline CDR1 SEHNR, CDR2 FQNEAQ (reference sequence). The CDR3 extends over 15 amino acids.

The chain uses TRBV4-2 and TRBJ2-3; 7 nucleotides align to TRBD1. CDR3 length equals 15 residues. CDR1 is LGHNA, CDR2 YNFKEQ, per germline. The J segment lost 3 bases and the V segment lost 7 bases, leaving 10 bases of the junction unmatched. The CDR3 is CASTQRAQGTDTQYF. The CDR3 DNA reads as TGTGCCAGCACCCAGAGGGCACAGGGGACAGATACGCAGTATTTT.

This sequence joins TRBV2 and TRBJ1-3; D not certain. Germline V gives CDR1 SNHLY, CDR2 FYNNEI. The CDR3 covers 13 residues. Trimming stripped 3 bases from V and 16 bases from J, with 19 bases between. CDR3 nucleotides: TGTGCCAGCAGTGATATTTCGGTCGACAATTCCTATTTT. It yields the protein CASSDISVDNSYF.

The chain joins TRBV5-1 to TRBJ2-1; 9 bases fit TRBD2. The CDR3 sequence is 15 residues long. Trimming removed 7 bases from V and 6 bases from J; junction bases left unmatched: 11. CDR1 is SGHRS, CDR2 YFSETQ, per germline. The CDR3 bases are TGCGCCAGCGGAAGGGGACTAGCTTCAACCAATGAGCAGTTCTTC. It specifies CASGRGLASTNEQFF.

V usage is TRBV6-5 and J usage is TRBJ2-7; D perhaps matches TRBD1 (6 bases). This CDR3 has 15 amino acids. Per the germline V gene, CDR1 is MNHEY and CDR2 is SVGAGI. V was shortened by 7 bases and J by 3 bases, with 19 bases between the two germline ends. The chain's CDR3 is CASKLYGAGVYEQYF. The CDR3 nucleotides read TGTGCCAGCAAATTATATGGGGCAGGGGTCTACGAGCAGTACTTC.

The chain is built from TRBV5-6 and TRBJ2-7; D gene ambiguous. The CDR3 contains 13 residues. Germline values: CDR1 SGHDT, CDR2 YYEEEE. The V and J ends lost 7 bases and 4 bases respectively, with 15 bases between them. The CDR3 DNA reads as TGTGCCAGCGGAAACTCAGACACATACGAGCAGTACTTC. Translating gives CASGNSDTYEQYF. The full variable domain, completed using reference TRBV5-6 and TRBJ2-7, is DAGVTQSPTHLIKTRGQQVTLRCSPKSGHDTVSWYQQALGQGPQFIFQYYEEEERQRGNFPDRFSGHQFPNYSSELNVNALLLGDSALYLCASGNSDTYEQYFGPGTRLTVT.

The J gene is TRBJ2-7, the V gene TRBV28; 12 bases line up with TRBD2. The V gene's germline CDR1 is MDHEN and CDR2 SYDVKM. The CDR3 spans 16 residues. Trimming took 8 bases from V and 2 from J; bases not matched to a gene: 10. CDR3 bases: TGTGCCAGCGCGGGGCTAGCGGGAGGGGGGGCCTACGAGCAGTACTTC. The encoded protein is CASAGLAGGGAYEQYF.

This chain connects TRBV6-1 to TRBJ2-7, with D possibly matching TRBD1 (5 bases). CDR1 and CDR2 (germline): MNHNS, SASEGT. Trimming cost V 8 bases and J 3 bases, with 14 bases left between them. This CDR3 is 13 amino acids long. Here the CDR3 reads CASAQGRDYEQYF. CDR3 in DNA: TGTGCCAGCGCGCAGGGCAGGGACTACGAGCAGTACTTC.

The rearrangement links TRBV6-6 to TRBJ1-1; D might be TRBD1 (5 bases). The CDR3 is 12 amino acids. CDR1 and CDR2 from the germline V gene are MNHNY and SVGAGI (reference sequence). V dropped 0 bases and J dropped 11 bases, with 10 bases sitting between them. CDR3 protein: CASSYSAGSAFF. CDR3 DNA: TGTGCCAGCAGTTACTCGGCAGGGTCGGCTTTCTTT.

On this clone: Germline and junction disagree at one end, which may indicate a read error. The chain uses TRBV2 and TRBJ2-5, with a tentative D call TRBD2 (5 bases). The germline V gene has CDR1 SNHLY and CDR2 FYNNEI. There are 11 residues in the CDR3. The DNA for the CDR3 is TGTGCCAGCAAGAGGGAAGAGGCCCAGTACTTC. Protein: CASKREEAQYF.

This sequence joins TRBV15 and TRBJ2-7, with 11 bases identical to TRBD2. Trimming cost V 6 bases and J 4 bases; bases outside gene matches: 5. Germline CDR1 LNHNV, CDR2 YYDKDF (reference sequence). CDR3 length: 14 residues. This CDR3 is CATRLGLADYEQYF. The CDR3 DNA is TGTGCCACCAGACTGGGACTAGCGGATTACGAGCAGTACTTC. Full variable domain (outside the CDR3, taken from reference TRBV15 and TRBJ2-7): DAMVIQNPRYQVTQFGKPVTLSCSQTLNHNVMYWYQQKSSQAPKLLFHYYDKDFNNEADTPDNFQSRRPNTSFCFLDIRSPGLGDTAMYLCATRLGLADYEQYFGPGTRLTVT.

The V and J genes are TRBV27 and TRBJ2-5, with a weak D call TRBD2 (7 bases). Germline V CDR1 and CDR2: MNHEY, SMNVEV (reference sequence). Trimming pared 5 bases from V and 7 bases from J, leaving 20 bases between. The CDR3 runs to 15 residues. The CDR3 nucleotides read TGTGCCAGCAGTCCCGAAGGGGGGGCCGTCGGGACCCAGTACTTC. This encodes CASSPEGGAVGTQYF.

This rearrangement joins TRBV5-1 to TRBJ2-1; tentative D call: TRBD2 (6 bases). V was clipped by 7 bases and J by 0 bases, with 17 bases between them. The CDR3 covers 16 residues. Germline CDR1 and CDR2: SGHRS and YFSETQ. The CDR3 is CASSGGADPSYNEQFF. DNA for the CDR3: TGCGCCAGCTCCGGAGGGGCCGATCCCTCCTACAATGAGCAGTTCTTC.

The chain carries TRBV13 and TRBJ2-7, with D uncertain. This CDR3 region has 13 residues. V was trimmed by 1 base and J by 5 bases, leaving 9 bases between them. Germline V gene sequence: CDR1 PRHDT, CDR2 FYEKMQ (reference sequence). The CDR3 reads CASSLVSQHEQYF. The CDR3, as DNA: TGTGCCAGCAGCTTAGTATCACAGCACGAGCAGTACTTC. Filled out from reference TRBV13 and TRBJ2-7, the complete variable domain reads AAGVIQSPRHLIKEKRETATLKCYPIPRHDTVYWYQQGPGQDPQFLISFYEKMQSDKGSIPDRFSAQQFSDYHSELNMSSLELGDSALYFCASSLVSQHEQYFGPGTRLTVT.

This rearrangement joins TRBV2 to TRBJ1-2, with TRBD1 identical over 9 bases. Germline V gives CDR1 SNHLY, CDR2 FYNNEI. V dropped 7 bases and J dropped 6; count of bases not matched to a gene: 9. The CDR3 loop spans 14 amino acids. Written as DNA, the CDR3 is TGTGCCAGCACCCAAGCCGGGACAGGGAATGGCTACACCTTC. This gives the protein CASTQAGTGNGYTF.

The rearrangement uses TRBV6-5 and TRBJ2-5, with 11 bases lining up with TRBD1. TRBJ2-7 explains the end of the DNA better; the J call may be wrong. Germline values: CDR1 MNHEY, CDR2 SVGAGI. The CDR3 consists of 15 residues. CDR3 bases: TGTGCCAGCAGTTACGGGGACAGGGGGACCTACGAGCAGTACTTC. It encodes CASSYGDRGTYEQYF.

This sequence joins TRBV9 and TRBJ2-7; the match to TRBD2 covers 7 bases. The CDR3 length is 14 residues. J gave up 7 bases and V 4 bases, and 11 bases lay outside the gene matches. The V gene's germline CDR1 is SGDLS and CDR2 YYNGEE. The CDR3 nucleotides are TGTGCCAGCAGCCCGGGGGACTACCCGGGGGAGCAGTACTTC. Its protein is CASSPGDYPGEQYF.